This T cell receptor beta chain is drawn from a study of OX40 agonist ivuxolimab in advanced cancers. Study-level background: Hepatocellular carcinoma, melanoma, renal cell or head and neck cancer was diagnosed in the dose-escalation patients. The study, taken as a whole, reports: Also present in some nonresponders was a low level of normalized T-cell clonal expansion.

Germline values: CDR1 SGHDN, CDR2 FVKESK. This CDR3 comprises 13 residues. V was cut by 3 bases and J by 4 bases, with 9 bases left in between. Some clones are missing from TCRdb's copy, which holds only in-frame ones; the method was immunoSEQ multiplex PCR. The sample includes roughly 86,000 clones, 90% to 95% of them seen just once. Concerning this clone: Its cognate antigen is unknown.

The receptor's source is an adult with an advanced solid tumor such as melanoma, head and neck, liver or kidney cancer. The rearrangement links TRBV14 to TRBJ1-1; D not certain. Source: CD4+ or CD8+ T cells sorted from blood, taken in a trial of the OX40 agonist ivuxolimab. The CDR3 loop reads CASSQDSPTEAFF. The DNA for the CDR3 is TGTGCCAGCAGCCAGGATTCGCCCACTGAAGCTTTCTTT.